The 7 T cell receptor beta chains given below trace back to one sample, sequenced in a study of T cell changes during pregnancy in multiple sclerosis. The protocol was immunoSEQ multiplex PCR, while the TCRdb copy is restricted to in-frame clones and leaves out a portion. The repertoire holds 50,000 or so clones, with around 94% as singletons. The sequencing here drew on CD4+ T cells from peripheral blood mononuclear cells, taken before pregnancy. The receptors originated from a female donor with multiple sclerosis, enrolled in a pregnancy study.

This chain links TRBV27 with TRBJ2-1; no clear D. From germline, CDR1 is MNHEY and CDR2 SMNVEV (reference sequence). Trimming stripped 2 bases from V and 0 bases from J, with 11 bases between. The CDR3 length is 16 residues. CDR3 in amino acids: CASSLTSGSSYNEQFF. CDR3 DNA: TGTGCCAGCAGTTTAACGTCCGGTAGCTCCTACAATGAGCAGTTCTTC.

The chain has TRBV7-3 and TRBJ2-1; D may be TRBD2 (5 bases). Germline V gene lookup returns CDR1 SGHTA and CDR2 FQGTGA. Between the trimmed V and J ends, which lost 1 base and 3 bases, there was a span of 16 bases. The CDR3 has 17 residues. CDR3: CASSLSFVGASYNEQFF. In nucleotides, the CDR3 is TGTGCCAGCAGCTTAAGCTTCGTGGGAGCAAGCTACAATGAGCAGTTCTTC.

The J gene is TRBJ2-2, the V gene TRBV7-9, with 7 bases lining up with TRBD1. CDR1 SEHNR and CDR2 FQNEAQ come from the germline V gene (reference sequence). The CDR3 loop spans 17 amino acids. V was clipped by 1 base and J by 3 bases; unmatched bases: 8. This CDR3 reads CASSLVRGILDTGELFF. Written as DNA, the CDR3 is TGTGCCAGCAGCTTAGTCAGGGGGATCTTGGACACCGGGGAGCTGTTTTTT.

This clone occurred once. The chain has TRBV11-2 and TRBJ2-1, with D hard to call. V lost 5 bases and J lost 5, with 10 bases in between. The CDR3 has 13 residues. Germline values: CDR1 SGHAT, CDR2 FQNNGV. In nucleotides, the CDR3 is TGTGCCAGCAGCGAGAGGCCCGACAATGAGCAGTTCTTC. Its protein is CASSERPDNEQFF.

V gene TRBV28 combines with J gene TRBJ1-4, with no clear D. V dropped 5 bases and J dropped 5 bases, with 9 bases sitting between them. There are 13 residues in the CDR3. Germline assignment: CDR1 MDHEN and CDR2 SYDVKM. CDR3 in amino acids: CASSLGRNEKLFF. DNA for the CDR3: TGTGCCAGCAGTCTCGGGAGAAATGAAAAACTGTTTTTT.

This chain uses TRBV19 with TRBJ1-5, with 8 bases lining up with TRBD1. The CDR3 consists of 15 residues. Per the germline V gene, CDR1 is LNHDA and CDR2 is SQIVND (reference sequence). V lost 7 bases and J lost 6; bases outside the gene matches: 11. CDR3 sequence reads: CASKRTGSSGQPQHF. The CDR3 bases are TGTGCCAGTAAAAGGACAGGGTCGTCCGGTCAGCCCCAGCATTTT.

The chain uses TRBV5-5 and TRBJ2-2; D not certain. This CDR3 region has 13 residues. The V gene lost 2 bases and the J gene lost 3 bases, with 5 bases spanning the gap. Looked up from germline, CDR1 is SGHKS and CDR2 is YYEKEE (reference sequence). CDR3 coding DNA: TGTGCCAGCAGCTTCCTAGACACCGGGGAGCTGTTTTTT. Protein sequence: CASSFLDTGELFF.